The following is a T cell receptor (beta chain) sequence with its context. This sample is part of a study of Ad26.COV2.S vaccination and SARS-CoV-2 variants. Using immunoSEQ multiplex PCR, the repertoire was profiled, and TCRdb retains in-frame clones only, with some absent. The sample records hundreds of thousands of clones, approximately 90% being singletons. Trimming removed 3 bases from V and 3 bases from J, with 16 bases in between. The CDR3 has 15 residues. The V gene's germline CDR1 is DFQATT and CDR2 SNEGSKA (reference sequence). The treatment was: 19 received Ad26.COV2.S at low or high dose, single or two shots; several received placebo; per-sample allocation not given. Samples were taken on day 63 after the first vaccine or placebo injection.

This sequence was found in a person between 18 and 65 years old who received the Ad26.COV2.S COVID-19 vaccine or a placebo. This specimen consisted of peripheral blood, obtained in a trial of Ad26.COV2.S vaccine versus placebo. The chain couples TRBV20-1 to TRBJ2-3, with D perhaps assigned TRBD1 or TRBD2 (5 bases each). The CDR3 here is CSASFGTGRTDTQYF. The CDR3 nucleotides read TGCAGTGCTAGTTTTGGGACCGGTAGGACAGATACGCAGTATTTT.